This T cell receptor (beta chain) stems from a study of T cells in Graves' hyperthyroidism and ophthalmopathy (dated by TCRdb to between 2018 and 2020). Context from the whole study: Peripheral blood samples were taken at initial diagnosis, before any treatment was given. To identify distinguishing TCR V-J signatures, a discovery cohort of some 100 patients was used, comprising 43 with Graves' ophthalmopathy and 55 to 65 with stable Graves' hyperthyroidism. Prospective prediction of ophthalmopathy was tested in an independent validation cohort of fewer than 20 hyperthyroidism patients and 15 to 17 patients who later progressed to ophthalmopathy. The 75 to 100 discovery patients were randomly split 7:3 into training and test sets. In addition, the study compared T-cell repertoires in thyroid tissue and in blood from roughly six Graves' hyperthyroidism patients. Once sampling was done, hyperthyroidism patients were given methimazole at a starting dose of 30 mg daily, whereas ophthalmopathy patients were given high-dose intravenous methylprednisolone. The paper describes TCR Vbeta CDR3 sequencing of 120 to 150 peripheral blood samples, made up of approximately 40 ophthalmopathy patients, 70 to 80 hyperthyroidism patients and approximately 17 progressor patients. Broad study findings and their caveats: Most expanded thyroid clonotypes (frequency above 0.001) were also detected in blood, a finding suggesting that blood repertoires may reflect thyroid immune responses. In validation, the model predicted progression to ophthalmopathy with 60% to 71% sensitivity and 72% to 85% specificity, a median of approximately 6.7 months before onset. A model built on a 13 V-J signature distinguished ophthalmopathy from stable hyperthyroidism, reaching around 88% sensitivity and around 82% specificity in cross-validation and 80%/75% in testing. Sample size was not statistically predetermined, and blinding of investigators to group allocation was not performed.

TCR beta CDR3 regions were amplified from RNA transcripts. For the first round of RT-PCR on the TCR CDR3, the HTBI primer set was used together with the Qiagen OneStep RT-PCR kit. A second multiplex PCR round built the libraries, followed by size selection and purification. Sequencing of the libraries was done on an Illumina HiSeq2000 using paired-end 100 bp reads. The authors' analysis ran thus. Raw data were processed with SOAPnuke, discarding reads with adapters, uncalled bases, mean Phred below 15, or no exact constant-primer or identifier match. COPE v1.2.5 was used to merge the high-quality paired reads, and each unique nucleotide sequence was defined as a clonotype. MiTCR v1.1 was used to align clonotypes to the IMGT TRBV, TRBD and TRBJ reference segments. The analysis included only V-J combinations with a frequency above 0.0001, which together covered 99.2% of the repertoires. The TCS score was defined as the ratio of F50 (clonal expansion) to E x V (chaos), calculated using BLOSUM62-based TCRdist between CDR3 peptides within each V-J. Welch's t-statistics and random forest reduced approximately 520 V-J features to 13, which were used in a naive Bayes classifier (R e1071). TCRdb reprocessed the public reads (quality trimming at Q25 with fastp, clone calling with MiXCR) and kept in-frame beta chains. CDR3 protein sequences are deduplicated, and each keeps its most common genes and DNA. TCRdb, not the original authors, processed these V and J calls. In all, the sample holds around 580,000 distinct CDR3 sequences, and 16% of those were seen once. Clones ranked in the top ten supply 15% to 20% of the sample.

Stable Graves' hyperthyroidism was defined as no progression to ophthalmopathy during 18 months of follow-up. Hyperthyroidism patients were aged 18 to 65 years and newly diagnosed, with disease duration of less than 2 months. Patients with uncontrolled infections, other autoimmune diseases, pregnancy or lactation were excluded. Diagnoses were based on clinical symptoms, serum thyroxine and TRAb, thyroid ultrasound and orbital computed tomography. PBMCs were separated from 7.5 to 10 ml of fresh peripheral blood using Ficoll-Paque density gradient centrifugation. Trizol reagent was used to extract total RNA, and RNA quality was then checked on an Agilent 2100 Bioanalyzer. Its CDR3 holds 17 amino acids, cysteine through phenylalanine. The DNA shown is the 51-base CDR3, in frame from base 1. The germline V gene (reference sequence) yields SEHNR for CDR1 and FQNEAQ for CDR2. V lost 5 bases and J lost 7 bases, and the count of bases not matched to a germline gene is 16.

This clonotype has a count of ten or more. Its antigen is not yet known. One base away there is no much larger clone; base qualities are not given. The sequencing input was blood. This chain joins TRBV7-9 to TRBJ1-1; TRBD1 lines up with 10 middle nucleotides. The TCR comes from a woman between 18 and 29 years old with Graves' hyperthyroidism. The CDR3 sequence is CASSVRQGATLRHEAFF. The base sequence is TGTGCCAGCAGCGTCAGACAGGGGGCCACACTTCGCCATGAAGCTTTCTTT. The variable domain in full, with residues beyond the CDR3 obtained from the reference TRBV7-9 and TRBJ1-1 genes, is DTGVSQNPRHKITKRGQNVTFRCDPISEHNRLYWYRQTLGQGPEFLTYFQNEAQLEKSRLLSDRFSAERPKGSFSTLEIQRTEQGDSAMYLCASSVRQGATLRHEAFFGQGTRLTVV.